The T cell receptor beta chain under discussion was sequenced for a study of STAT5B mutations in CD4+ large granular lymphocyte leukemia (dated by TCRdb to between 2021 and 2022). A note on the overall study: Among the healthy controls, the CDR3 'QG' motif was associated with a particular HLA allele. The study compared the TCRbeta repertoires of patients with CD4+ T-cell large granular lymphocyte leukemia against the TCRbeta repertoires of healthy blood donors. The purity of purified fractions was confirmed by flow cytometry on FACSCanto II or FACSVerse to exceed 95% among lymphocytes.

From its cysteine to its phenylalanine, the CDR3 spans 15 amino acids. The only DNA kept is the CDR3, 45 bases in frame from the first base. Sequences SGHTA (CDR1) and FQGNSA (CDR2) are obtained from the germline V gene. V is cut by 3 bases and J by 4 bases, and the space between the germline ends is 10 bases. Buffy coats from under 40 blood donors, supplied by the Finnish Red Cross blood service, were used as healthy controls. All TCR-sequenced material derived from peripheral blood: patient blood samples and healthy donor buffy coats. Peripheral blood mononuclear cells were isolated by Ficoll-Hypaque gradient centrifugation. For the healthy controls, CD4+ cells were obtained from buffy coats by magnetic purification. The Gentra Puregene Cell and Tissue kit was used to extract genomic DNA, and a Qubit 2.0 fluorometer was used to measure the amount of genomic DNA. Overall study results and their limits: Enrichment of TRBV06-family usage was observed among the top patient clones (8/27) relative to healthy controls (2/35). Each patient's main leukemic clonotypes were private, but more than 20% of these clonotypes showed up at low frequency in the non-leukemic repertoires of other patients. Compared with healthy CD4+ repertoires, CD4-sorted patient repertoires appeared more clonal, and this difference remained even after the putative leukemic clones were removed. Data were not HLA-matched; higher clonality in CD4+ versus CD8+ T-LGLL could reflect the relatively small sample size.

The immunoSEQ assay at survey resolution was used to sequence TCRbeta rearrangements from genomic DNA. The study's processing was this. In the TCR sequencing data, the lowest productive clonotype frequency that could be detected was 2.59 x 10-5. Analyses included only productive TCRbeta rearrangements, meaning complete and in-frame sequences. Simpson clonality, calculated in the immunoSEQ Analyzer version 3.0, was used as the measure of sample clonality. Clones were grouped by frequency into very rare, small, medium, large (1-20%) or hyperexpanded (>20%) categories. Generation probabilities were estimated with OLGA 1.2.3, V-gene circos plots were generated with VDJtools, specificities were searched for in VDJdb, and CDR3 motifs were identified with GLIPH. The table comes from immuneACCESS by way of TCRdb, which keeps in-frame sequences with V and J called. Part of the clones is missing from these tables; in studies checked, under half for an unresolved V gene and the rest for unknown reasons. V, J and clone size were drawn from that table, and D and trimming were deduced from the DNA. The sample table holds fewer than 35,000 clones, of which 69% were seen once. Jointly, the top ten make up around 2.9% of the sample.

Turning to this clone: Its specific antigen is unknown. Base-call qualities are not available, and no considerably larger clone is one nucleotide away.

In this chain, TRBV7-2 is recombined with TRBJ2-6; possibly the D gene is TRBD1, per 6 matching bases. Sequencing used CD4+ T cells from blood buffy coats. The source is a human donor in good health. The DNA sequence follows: TGTGCCAGCAGCTTGGGGGCAGGGGGGGCCAACGTCCTGACTTTC. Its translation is CASSLGAGGANVLTF.